This T cell receptor (beta chain) comes out of a study of blood T cell repertoires in COVID-19. CDR1 is SQVTM and CDR2 is ANQGSEA in the germline V gene. V shed 6 bases, J shed 3 bases, and the junction held 5 bases outside the gene matches. This CDR3 has 15 amino acids. This clone has only one observation. Generated by immunoSEQ multiplex PCR, the TCRdb table keeps only in-frame clones and is missing some. The sample contains 250,000 to 300,000 clones, approximately 90% of which appear only once. The sequence was obtained from a woman aged 30 to 39 with COVID-19, enrolled during active disease. The specimen was peripheral blood. The rearrangement links TRBV29-1 to TRBJ2-7; 16 nucleotides match TRBD2. The CDR3 sequence is CSVSGLAGGNYEQYF. CDR3 coding DNA: TGCAGCGTCTCGGGACTAGCGGGGGGGAACTACGAGCAGTACTTC.